This TCR beta chain was captured in a study of human CD8 memory T cell subsets. The CDR3 totals 11 residues. Germline V CDR1 and CDR2: MGHDK, SYGVNS. Findings and limits, study-wide: Minimally overlapping with each other were the repertoires of precursor exhausted and stem-like memory T cells.

Concerning this clonotype: Its target is not known.

TPEX denoted exhausted-like, CCR7+ PD-1+ TIGIT+ early memory CD8+ T cells. Buffy coats of healthy donors supplied the PBMC. The TCR beta sequencing libraries came from UMI-labeled 5' RACE. TCRdb re-called the 5' RACE reads and catalogs CDR3 proteins one per entry, DNA excluded. The sample totals approximately 6,700 distinct CDR3 sequences. The receptor was isolated from a human donor in good health. Sequenced input: CD8+ T cells from PBMCs. V is TRBV25-1 and J is TRBJ2-1; absent DNA, TCRdb's TRBD1 call cannot be checked. CDR3 in amino acids: CASNPGDEQFF.